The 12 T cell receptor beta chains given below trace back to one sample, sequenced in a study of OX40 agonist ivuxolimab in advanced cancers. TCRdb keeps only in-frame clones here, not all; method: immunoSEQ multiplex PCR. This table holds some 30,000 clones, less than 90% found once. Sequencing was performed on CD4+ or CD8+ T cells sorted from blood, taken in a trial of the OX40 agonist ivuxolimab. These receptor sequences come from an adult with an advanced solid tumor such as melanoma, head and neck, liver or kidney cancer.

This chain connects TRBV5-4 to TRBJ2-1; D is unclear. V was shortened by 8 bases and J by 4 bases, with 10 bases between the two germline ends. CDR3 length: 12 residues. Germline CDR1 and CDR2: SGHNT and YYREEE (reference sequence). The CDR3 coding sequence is TGTGCCAGTAGCAGCATATACAATGAGCAGTTCTTC. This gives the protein CASSSIYNEQFF.

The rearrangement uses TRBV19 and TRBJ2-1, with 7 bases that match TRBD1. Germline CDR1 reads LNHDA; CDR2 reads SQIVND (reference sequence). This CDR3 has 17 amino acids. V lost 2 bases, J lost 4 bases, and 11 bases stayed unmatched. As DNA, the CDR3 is TGTGCCAGTAGTATATTAGTCCGGACAGGAATATACAATGAGCAGTTCTTC. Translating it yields CASSILVRTGIYNEQFF.

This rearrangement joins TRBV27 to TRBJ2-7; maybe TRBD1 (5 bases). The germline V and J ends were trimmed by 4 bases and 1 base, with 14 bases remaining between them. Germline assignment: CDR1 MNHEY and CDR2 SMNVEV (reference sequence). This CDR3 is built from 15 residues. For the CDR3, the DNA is TGTGCCAGCAGTTATTCCCTTGACAGTTCCTACGAGCAGTACTTC. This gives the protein CASSYSLDSSYEQYF.

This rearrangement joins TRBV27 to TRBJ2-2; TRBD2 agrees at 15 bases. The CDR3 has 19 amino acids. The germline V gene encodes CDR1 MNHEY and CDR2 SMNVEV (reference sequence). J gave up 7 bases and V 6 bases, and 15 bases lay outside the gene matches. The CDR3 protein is CASSPYVGLAGGYGGELFF. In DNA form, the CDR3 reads TGTGCCAGCAGCCCTTATGTCGGACTAGCGGGAGGGTATGGCGGGGAGCTGTTTTTT.

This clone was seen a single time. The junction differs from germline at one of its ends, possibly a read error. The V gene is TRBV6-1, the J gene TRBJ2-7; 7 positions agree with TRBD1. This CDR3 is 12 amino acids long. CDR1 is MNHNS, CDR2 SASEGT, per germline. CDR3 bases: TGTGCCAGCAGTGAGACAGGGCTTGTAATTTCTTTC. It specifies CASSETGLVISF.

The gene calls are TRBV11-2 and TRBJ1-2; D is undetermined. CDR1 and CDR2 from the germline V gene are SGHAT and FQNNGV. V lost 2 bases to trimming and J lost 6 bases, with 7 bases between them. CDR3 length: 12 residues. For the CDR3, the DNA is TGTGCCAGCAGCTTATGGAAGCATGGCTACACCTTC. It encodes CASSLWKHGYTF.

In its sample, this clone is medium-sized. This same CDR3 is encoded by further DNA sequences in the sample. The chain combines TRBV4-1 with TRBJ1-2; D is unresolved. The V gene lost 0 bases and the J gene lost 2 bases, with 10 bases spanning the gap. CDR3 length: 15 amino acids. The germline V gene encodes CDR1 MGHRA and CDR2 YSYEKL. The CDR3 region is CASSQDRGGNYGYTF. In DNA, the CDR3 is TGCGCCAGCAGCCAAGATCGGGGAGGGAACTATGGCTACACCTTC.

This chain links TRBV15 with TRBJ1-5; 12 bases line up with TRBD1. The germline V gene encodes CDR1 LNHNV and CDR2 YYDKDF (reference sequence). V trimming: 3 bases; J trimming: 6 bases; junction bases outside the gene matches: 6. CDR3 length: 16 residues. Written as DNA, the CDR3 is TGTGCCACCAGCAGGCTGGGACAGGGGGCAAGTCAGCCCCAGCATTTT. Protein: CATSRLGQGASQPQHF.

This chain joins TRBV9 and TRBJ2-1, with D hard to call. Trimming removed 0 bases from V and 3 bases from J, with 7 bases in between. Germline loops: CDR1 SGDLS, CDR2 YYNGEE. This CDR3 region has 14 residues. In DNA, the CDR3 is TGTGCCAGCAGCGTAGAGGCGGACTACAATGAGCAGTTCTTC. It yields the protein CASSVEADYNEQFF.

The CDR3 is CSLHLTGRNEQFF. Here the CDR3 DNA reads TGCAGCCTACACTTGACAGGACGCAATGAGCAGTTCTTC. The chain uses TRBV29-1 and TRBJ2-1; a weak D match, TRBD1 (6 bases). Germline CDR1 is SQVTM and CDR2 is ANQGSEA. V was pared by 8 bases and J by 6 bases, with 17 bases between. The CDR3 is 13 residues long.

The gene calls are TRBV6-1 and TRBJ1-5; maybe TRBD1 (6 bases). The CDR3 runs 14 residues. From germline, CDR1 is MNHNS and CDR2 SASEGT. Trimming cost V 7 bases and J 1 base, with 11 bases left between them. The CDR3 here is CASNRDPSNQPQHF. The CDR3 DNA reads TGTGCCAGCAACAGGGACCCCAGCAATCAGCCCCAGCATTTT.

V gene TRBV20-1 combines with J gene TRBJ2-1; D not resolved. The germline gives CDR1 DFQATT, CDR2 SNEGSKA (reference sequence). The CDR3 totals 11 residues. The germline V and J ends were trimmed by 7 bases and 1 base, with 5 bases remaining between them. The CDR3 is CSGVSYNEQFF. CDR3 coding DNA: TGCAGTGGGGTTTCCTACAATGAGCAGTTCTTC.